Listed below are T cell receptor beta chains from one sample, sequenced in a study of early T cells in non-severe SARS-CoV-2 infection. TCRdb re-derived calls from the 5' RACE reads in MiXCR, one entry per CDR3 protein. Of under 85,000 distinct CDR3 sequences in the sample, 8.5% to 10% were seen once. The source material was whole blood. Source of these receptors: an adult who was a healthcare worker with PCR-confirmed SARS-CoV-2 infection or an uninfected control (not recorded which). CDR3s leave out the opening cysteine and the closing phenylalanine or tryptophan.

j_call | v_call | cdr3_aa
TRBJ1-5 | TRBV29-1 | SVAEGGQNQPQH
TRBJ1-5 | TRBV7-8 | ASSSNSGTDQPQH
TRBJ2-4 | TRBV6-2/TRBV6-3 | ASSPLVLAKNIQY
TRBJ1-1 | TRBV18 | ASSPGLVGTEAF
TRBJ2-1 | TRBV19 | ASSPRGPYNEQF
TRBJ2-2 | TRBV13 | ASSQGLAGELF
TRBJ2-5 | TRBV7-2 | ASSLEGGDGETRY
TRBJ1-4 | TRBV10-2 | ASRRQGEVEKLF
TRBJ1-2 | TRBV30 | AWSFAGGRGHGYT
TRBJ2-1 | TRBV19 | ASSIPPGVRRSNEQF
TRBJ1-6 | TRBV15 | ATSREASSYPSPLH
TRBJ2-7 | TRBV9 | ASSVAPDSYEQY
TRBJ1-4 | TRBV7-3 | ASSADRETEKLF
TRBJ2-5 | TRBV5-4 | ASSSGLTGSEETQY
TRBJ2-7 | TRBV7-2 | ASSFLAGPYEQY
TRBJ2-5 | TRBV3-1 | ASSPSQGDQETQY
TRBJ2-2 | TRBV20-1 | SARGLAGFANTGELF
TRBJ2-3 | TRBV7-9 | ASSPIVGGTQY
TRBJ2-2 | TRBV7-3 | ASSLNPPLNTGELF
TRBJ2-5 | TRBV2 | ASSEETQY
TRBJ1-2 | TRBV19 | ASSILDNTGRPYGYT
TRBJ2-3 | TRBV11-2 | ASSLVPGGHGDTQY
TRBJ2-3 | TRBV11-2 | ASSLGTANTQY
TRBJ2-5 | TRBV7-9 | ASSFYSEDETQY
TRBJ2-1 | TRBV6-5 | ASSYTASGHYNEQF
TRBJ2-7 | TRBV7-6 | ASSSGTGYSEQY
TRBJ2-3 | TRBV20-1 | SASDREMGTDTQY
TRBJ2-4 | TRBV5-1 | ASSLAFRGGKNIQY
TRBJ2-7 | TRBV20-1 | SARVMERALTYEQY
TRBJ2-3 | TRBV5-5 | ASSSHDLVDTQY
TRBJ1-1 | TRBV14 | ASSQEFNSPLHTEAF
TRBJ1-1 | TRBV11-1 | ASSLGQGAAF
TRBJ2-6 | TRBV7-2 | ASSPTGGANVLT
TRBJ1-1 | TRBV29-1 | SVRTVNTEAF
TRBJ2-7 | TRBV16 | ASSQSPGGQY
TRBJ2-5 | TRBV7-3 | ASSLSLGGDQETQY
TRBJ1-5 | TRBV13 | ASSRGVSNQPQH
TRBJ2-4 | TRBV14 | ASSQDRGGAKNIQY
TRBJ2-1 | TRBV27 | ASSLSWDRGIDEQF
TRBJ2-5 | TRBV7-9 | ASSSPGTSGRETQY
TRBJ2-1 | TRBV6-1 | ASSVQAGAYNEQF
TRBJ1-6 | TRBV10-1 | ASMRMRRTGYNSPLH
TRBJ2-3 | TRBV5-4 | ASSLGQGLADTQY
TRBJ2-5 | TRBV27 | ASSPRRGMETQY
TRBJ1-5 | TRBV7-9 | ASSLGGSNNQPQH
TRBJ2-1 | TRBV6-5 | ASSYLTSGSIDEQF
TRBJ2-7 | TRBV20-1 | SAWTPLGYEQY
TRBJ2-7 | TRBV7-9 | ASSWDRVREQY
TRBJ1-1 | TRBV20-1 | SAPDRGPWAEAF
TRBJ2-2 | TRBV29-1 | SVSGTSGSVTGELF
TRBJ2-1 | TRBV28 | ASMGASGNNEQF
TRBJ1-5 | TRBV7-2 | ASSSWGGASNQPQH
TRBJ2-6 | TRBV20-1 | SARAEGESLSGANVLT
TRBJ1-1 | TRBV29-1 | SAGRQNTEAF